These 5 T cell receptor beta chains originate from one sample sequenced in a study of cytomegalovirus exposure and HLA in healthy donors. This PCR relied on a set of 60 Vbeta primers and 13 Jbeta primers. Generated by immunoSEQ multiplex PCR, the TCRdb table keeps only in-frame clones and is missing some. The sample shows around 200,000 clones, roughly 82% of them seen only once. The sequenced sample was PBMCs. All receptors come from a woman aged 50 to 60 in good health and CMV-seropositive.

The CDR3 sequence: CATSRDISSGGEKLFF. The CDR3 coding sequence is TGTGCCACCAGCAGAGATATTAGCTCCGGTGGGGAAAAACTGTTTTTT. This chain joins TRBV15 and TRBJ1-4, with unresolved D. This CDR3 is built from 16 residues. Between the trimmed V and J ends, which lost 0 bases and 8 bases, there was a span of 16 bases. CDR1 and CDR2 from the germline V gene are LNHNV and YYDKDF (reference sequence). Based on the CDR3 plus reference TRBV15 and TRBJ1-4, the full variable domain is DAMVIQNPRYQVTQFGKPVTLSCSQTLNHNVMYWYQQKSSQAPKLLFHYYDKDFNNEADTPDNFQSRRPNTSFCFLDIRSPGLGDTAMYLCATSRDISSGGEKLFFGSGTQLSVL.

This clone was counted once. The rearrangement links TRBV4-1 to TRBJ2-1; 10 nucleotides match TRBD2. This CDR3 is built from 17 residues. The V gene's germline CDR1 is MGHRA and CDR2 YSYEKL. Losses at the gene ends were 0 bases for V and 4 bases for J; bases not matched to a gene: 6. The CDR3: CASSQDLQRGGYNEQFF. The CDR3 DNA sequence: TGCGCCAGCAGCCAAGATCTACAGCGGGGGGGATACAATGAGCAGTTCTTC.

This chain connects TRBV6-6 to TRBJ1-1; D is uncertain. The ends were cut back, 6 bases at V and 5 bases at J, with 7 bases in the middle. CDR3 length equals 11 residues. Germline CDR1 reads MNHNY; CDR2 reads SVGAGI (reference sequence). This CDR3 is CASRRGTEAFF. The CDR3 DNA reads as TGTGCCAGCAGGAGAGGGACTGAAGCTTTCTTT.

V gene TRBV5-6 combines with J gene TRBJ2-1; D perhaps matches TRBD1 (6 bases). Trimming took off 1 base at V and 7 bases at J, with 15 bases between the two ends. Per the germline V gene, CDR1 is SGHDT and CDR2 is YYEEEE. This CDR3 comprises 15 residues. The CDR3 spells CASSLRNIRGNEQFF. Here the CDR3 DNA reads TGTGCCAGCAGCTTGAGGAATATTAGGGGGAATGAGCAGTTCTTC.

The rearrangement uses TRBV6-6 and TRBJ2-1; D unresolved. CDR3 length equals 14 residues. Germline V gene lookup returns CDR1 MNHNY and CDR2 SVGAGI (reference sequence). V was trimmed by 0 bases and J by 5 bases, leaving 8 bases between them. The CDR3 coding sequence is TGTGCCAGCAGTTACTCGGTCAGAAACAATGAGCAGTTCTTC. It is translated as CASSYSVRNNEQFF.